This T cell receptor (beta chain) was sequenced during a study of vaccination and CD4 T cells after COVID-19. Looking at the study overall: SARS-CoV-2 was confirmed by nasal swab PCR; disease was mild in several, severe in one. Overlapping SARS-CoV-2, HCoV-NL63, HCoV-OC43 and HCoV-229E spike peptides were used to stimulate cells.

Worth noting for this clonotype: Its target is not known.

At the Johns Hopkins FTIC core, DNA taken from cultured CD4+ T cells was sequenced by way of the Oncomine TCR Beta short-read assay. After culture, CD4+ T cells served as the source for genomic DNA extraction. TCRdb re-derived calls from the PCR reads in MiXCR, one entry per CDR3 protein. The sample yields about 20,000 distinct CDR3 sequences, around 50% seen once. The junction had 13 bases not matched to a gene; V was cut back by 5 bases and J by 5 bases. From germline, CDR1 is SGHVS and CDR2 FQNEAQ. The CDR3 length is 16 residues. As for treatment: roughly nine-day PBMC culture with coronavirus spike peptide pools or control peptides (ViraFEST assay). Cell culture was performed with a few million PBMCs per well in the presence of approximately 9.8 IU/ml IL-2 and 10 ug/ml peptide pools.

This clonotype was sampled from a human donor who had recovered from COVID-19. The sample consisted of CD4+ T cells from blood, cultured in vitro. The chain links TRBV7-8 to TRBJ1-1, with 8 nucleotides matching TRBD1. The CDR3: CASSRPGTGLRTEAFF. The CDR3 bases are TGTGCCAGCAGCCGACCCGGGACAGGTTTGAGGACTGAAGCTTTCTTT. The whole variable domain, remainder taken from reference TRBV7-8 and TRBJ1-1, is GAGVSQSPRYKVAKRGQDVALRCDPISGHVSLFWYQQALGQGPEFLTYFQNEAQLDKSGLPSDRFFAERPEGSVSTLKIQRTQQEDSAVYLCASSRPGTGLRTEAFFGQGTRLTVV.